This T cell receptor beta chain appears in the sequencing data of a study of T cell responses to AZD1222 COVID-19 vaccine. Overall study results and limits: The donor group comprised mostly white British people and more females; the analysis possibly underestimated clonal diversity. Vaccine-related CD4 TCRs covered spike, predominating at 160-218 and 743-854. Scientists sampled the repertoires only once the peak T cell response had passed.

Germline V gives CDR1 SGHTA, CDR2 FQGNSA. This CDR3 has 12 residues. V was pared by 6 bases and J by 7 bases, with 12 bases between. The method was immunoSEQ multiplex PCR; TCRdb's version includes in-frame clones alone and lacks a portion of them. The data show roughly 100,000 clones, roughly 90% seen once. Points on this clone: What it binds is unknown.

Sequencing was performed on peripheral blood, taken on day 0 of AZD1222 vaccination. The chain carries TRBV7-2 and TRBJ1-1, with no clear D. The origin of this receptor is an adult in good health. The CDR3 loop reads CASRREPGEAFF. The CDR3 DNA sequence: TGTGCCAGCAGACGTGAACCGGGTGAAGCTTTCTTT.